The present TCR beta chain was sequenced within a study of beta chain features in type 1 diabetes. Whole-study findings and limits: There were fewer insertions and more deletions at the VDJ junctions of type 1 diabetes patients. PCR might preferentially amplify shorter templates, equally in patients and controls. Moderate yet significant TCRB CDR3 shortening was seen in Type 1 diabetes patients in all four CD4+ subsets.

A few counts support this clone. The target antigen is unknown. Sorted CD4+ subsets: naive, central memory, regulatory, stem cell-like memory (CD45RO/CCR7/CD25/CD127/CD95/CD27 panel). Of the isolated RNA, all was reverse transcribed, and so the sequenced material was expressed TCRB transcripts. Mean read depth for naive, central memory and regulatory T cell samples was about 3.4 million reads. Some clones are missing from TCRdb's copy, which holds only in-frame ones; the method was immunoSEQ multiplex PCR. Of 250,000 to 300,000 clones listed, less than 30% are singletons. The receptor was isolated from a woman in her twenties or thirties with type 1 diabetes. Sequencing used naive CD4+ T cells from blood.

CDR3 sequence reads: CASSLVAGQNQPQHF. In DNA, the CDR3 is TGTGCCAGCAGCTTAGTGGCAGGACAAAATCAGCCCCAGCATTTT. The V and J genes are TRBV7-2 and TRBJ1-5; D is perhaps TRBD1 (5 bases). V was cut by 1 base and J by 4 bases, with 11 bases left in between. The CDR3 spans 15 residues. Germline V lookup: CDR1 SGHTA, CDR2 FQGNSA.